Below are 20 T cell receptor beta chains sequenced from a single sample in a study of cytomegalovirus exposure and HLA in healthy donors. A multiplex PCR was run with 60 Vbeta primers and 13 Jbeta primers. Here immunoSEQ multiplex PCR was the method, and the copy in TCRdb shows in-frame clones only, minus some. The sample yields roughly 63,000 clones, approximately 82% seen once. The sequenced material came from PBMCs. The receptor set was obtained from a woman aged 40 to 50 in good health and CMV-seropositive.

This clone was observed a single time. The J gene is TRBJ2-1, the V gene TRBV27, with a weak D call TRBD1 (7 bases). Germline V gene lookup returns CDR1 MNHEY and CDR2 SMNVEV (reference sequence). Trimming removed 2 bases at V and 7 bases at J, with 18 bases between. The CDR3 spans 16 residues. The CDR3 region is CASSLVEGARMNEQFF. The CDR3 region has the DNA TGTGCCAGCAGTTTAGTGGAGGGGGCGCGAATGAATGAGCAGTTCTTC.

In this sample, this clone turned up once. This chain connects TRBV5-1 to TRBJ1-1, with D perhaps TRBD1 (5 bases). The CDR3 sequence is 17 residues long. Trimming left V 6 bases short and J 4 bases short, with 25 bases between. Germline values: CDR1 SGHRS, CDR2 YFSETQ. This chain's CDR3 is CASTPGQGGYGSTEAFF. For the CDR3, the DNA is TGCGCCAGCACTCCAGGCCAGGGAGGATATGGGAGCACTGAAGCTTTCTTT.

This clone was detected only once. The CDR3 loop reads CASARQGVMNTEAFF. The CDR3 nucleotides are TGTGCCAGCGCCCGACAGGGGGTTATGAACACTGAAGCTTTCTTT. This chain joins TRBV25-1 and TRBJ1-1; 9 bases map to TRBD1. The CDR3 sequence is 15 residues long. Trimming at V came to 8 bases and at J to 0 bases, leaving 7 bases not matched to a gene. Germline CDR1 is MGHDK and CDR2 is SYGVNS.

The CDR3 protein is CSVDLVRDRGNYGYTF. The CDR3 DNA is TGCAGCGTTGATCTCGTCCGGGACAGGGGGAACTATGGCTACACCTTC. This chain links TRBV29-1 with TRBJ1-2; 11 nucleotides line up with TRBD1. Germline V gives CDR1 SQVTM, CDR2 ANQGSEA. V dropped 3 bases and J dropped 2; count of bases not matched to a gene: 8. The CDR3 runs 16 residues.

The CDR3 DNA is TGTGCCAGCAGTCTACTAGCGGGGGACATTTACGAGCAGTACTTC. Translating gives CASSLLAGDIYEQYF. This chain connects TRBV27 to TRBJ2-7, with 11 positions matching TRBD2. Trimming at V came to 5 bases and at J to 4 bases, leaving 7 bases not matched to a gene. Per germline, CDR1 MNHEY and CDR2 SMNVEV (reference sequence). This CDR3 is built from 15 residues.

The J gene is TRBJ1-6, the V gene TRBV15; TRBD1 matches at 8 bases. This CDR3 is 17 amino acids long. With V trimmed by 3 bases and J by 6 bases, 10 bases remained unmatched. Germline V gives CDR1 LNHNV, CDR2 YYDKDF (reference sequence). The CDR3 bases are TGTGCCACCAGCAGGACCCGGACAGGGAGAAGTAATTCACCCCTCCACTTT. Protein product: CATSRTRTGRSNSPLHF.

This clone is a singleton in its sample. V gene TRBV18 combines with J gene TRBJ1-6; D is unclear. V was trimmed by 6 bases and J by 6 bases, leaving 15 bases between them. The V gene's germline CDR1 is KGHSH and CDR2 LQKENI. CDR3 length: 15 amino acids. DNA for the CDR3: TGTGCCAGCTCTTACAACCGGGAAGTTAATTCACCCCTCCACTTT. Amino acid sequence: CASSYNREVNSPLHF.

CDR3: CASSSTGLNLRNEKLFF. CDR3 DNA: TGTGCCAGCAGCTCGACAGGGCTCAACCTTAGAAATGAAAAACTGTTTTTT. The rearrangement links TRBV5-6 to TRBJ1-4; 7 nucleotides line up with TRBD1. The J segment lost 5 bases and the V segment lost 3 bases, leaving 13 bases of the junction unmatched. The CDR3 extends over 17 amino acids. Germline V CDR1 and CDR2: SGHDT, YYEEEE. The whole variable domain, remainder taken from reference TRBV5-6 and TRBJ1-4, is DAGVTQSPTHLIKTRGQQVTLRCSPKSGHDTVSWYQQALGQGPQFIFQYYEEEERQRGNFPDRFSGHQFPNYSSELNVNALLLGDSALYLCASSSTGLNLRNEKLFFGSGTQLSVL.

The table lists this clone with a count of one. The CDR3 protein is CASSFGPSSYEQYF. In DNA, the CDR3 is TGTGCCAGCAGTTTTGGTCCTAGCTCCTACGAGCAGTACTTC. The rearrangement uses TRBV27 and TRBJ2-5; D gene ambiguous. The DNA end is a closer match to TRBJ2-7, so the J assignment may be wrong. CDR3 length equals 14 residues. Germline V CDR1 and CDR2: MNHEY, SMNVEV (reference sequence).

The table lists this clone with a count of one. The CDR3 region has the DNA TGCAGTGCTCGGCGGCAAGAGACCCAGTACTTC. Its translation is CSARRQETQYF. The chain couples TRBV20-1 to TRBJ2-5, with D unresolved. The V gene's germline CDR1 is DFQATT and CDR2 SNEGSKA (reference sequence). The CDR3 runs 11 residues. The ends were cut back, 5 bases at V and 2 bases at J, with 6 bases in the middle.

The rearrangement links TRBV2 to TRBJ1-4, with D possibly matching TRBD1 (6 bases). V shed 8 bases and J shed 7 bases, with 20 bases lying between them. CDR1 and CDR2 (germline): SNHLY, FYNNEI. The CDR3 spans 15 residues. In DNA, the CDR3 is TGTGCCAGCGGGGGCGAGGACACCGCGAGTGAAAAACTGTTTTTT. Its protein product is CASGGEDTASEKLFF. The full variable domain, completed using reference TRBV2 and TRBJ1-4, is EPEVTQTPSHQVTQMGQEVILRCVPISNHLYFYWYRQILGQKVEFLVSFYNNEISEKSEIFDDQFSVERPDGSNFTLKIRSTKLEDSAMYFCASGGEDTASEKLFFGSGTQLSVL.

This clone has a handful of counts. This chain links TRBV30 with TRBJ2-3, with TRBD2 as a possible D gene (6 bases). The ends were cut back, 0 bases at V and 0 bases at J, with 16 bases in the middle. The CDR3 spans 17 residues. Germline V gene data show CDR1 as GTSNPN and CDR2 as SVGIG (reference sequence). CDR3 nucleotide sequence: TGTGCCTGGAGTGTAGGATGGGGGGAAAGGAGCACAGATACGCAGTATTTT. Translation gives CAWSVGWGERSTDTQYF.

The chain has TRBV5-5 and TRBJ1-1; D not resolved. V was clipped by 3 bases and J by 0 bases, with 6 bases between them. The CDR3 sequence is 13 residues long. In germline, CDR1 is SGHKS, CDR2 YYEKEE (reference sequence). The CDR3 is CASSSQLNTEAFF. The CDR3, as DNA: TGTGCCAGCAGCTCCCAATTGAACACTGAAGCTTTCTTT.

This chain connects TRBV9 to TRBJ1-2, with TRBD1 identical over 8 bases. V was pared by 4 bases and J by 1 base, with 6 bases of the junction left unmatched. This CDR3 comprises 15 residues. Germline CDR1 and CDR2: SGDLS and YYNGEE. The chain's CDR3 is CASSLGQGSNYGYTF. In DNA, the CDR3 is TGTGCCAGCAGCCTCGGACAGGGAAGTAACTATGGCTACACCTTC.

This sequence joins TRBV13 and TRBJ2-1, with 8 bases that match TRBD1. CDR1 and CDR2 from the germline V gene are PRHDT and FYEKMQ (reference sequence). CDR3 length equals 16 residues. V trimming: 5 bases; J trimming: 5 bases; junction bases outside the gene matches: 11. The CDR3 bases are TGTGCCAGCAGCCCAAAACCGGGACAGGCTAACAATGAGCAGTTCTTC. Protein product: CASSPKPGQANNEQFF. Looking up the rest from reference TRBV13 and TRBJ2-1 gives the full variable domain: AAGVIQSPRHLIKEKRETATLKCYPIPRHDTVYWYQQGPGQDPQFLISFYEKMQSDKGSIPDRFSAQQFSDYHSELNMSSLELGDSALYFCASSPKPGQANNEQFFGPGTRLTVL.

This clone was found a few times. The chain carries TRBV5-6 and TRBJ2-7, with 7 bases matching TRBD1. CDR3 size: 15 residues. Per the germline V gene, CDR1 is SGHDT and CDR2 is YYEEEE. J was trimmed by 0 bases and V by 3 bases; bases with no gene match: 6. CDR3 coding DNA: TGTGCCAGCAGCTCGACAGGGTGGAGCTCCTACGAGCAGTACTTC. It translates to CASSSTGWSSYEQYF.

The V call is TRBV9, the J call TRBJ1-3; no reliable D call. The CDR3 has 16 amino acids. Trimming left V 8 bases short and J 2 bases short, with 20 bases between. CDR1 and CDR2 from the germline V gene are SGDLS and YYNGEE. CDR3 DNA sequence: TGTGCCAGTTCTCCGGTCCCTACGGGAGCTGGAAACACCATATATTTT. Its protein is CASSPVPTGAGNTIYF.

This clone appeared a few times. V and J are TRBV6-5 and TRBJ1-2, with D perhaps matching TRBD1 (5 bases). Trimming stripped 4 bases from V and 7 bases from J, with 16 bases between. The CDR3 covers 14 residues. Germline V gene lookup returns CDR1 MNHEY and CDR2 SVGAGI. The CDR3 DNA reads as TGTGCCAGCAGTTTCGATAATCAGGGCCGTGGCTACACCTTC. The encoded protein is CASSFDNQGRGYTF.

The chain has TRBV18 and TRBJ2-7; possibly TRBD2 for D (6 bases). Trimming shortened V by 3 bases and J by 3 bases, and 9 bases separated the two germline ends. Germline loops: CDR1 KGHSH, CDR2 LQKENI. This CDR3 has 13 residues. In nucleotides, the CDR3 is TGTGCCAGCTCACCTGGGGGGTTCTACGAGCAGTACTTC. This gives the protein CASSPGGFYEQYF.

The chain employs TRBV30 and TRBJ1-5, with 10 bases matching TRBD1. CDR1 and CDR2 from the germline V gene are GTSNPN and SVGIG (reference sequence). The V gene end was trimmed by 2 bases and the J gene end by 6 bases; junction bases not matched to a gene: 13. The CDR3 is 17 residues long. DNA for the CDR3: TGTGCCTGGAGTCGGGCCAGGGACAGGGGAAGGGGTCAGCCCCAGCATTTT. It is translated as CAWSRARDRGRGQPQHF.